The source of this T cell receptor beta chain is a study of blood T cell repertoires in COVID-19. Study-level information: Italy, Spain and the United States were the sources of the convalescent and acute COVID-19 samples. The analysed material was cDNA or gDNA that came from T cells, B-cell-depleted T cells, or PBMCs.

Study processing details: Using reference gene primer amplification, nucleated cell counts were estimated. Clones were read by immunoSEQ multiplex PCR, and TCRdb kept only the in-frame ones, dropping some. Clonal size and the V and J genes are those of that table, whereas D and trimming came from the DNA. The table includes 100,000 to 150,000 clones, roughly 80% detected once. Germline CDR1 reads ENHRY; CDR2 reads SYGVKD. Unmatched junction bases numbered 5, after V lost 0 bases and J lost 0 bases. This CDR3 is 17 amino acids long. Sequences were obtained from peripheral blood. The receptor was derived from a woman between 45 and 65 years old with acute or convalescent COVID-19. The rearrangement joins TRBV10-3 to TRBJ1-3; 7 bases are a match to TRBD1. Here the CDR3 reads CAISESGGSDSGNTIYF. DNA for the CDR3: TGTGCCATCAGTGAGTCAGGGGGCTCCGACTCTGGAAACACCATATATTTT.